This T cell receptor (beta chain) was documented in a study of T cell responses to AZD1222 COVID-19 vaccine. TCRdb's copy holds only in-frame clones and misses some; the assay was immunoSEQ multiplex PCR. The data hold 180,000 or so clones, with around 93% observed a single time. Trimming took off 0 bases at V and 7 bases at J, with 8 bases between the two ends. Germline assignment: CDR1 KGHDR and CDR2 SFDVKD. The CDR3 sequence is 14 residues long. Findings and caveats of the study: Recipients of two AZD1222 doses showed rising Spike-specific TCR breadth and depth.

This clone was detected only once. What it binds is unknown. The sequenced sample was peripheral blood, obtained 28 days after the second dose of the MenACWY control vaccine. The chain carries TRBV24-1 and TRBJ2-2; tentatively, D is TRBD1 (5 bases). The TCR was taken from an adult who received the MenACWY meningococcal vaccine as a control. CDR3 DNA sequence: TGTGCCACCAGTGATTTGTGGGGCGGCGGGGAGCTGTTTTTT. It encodes CATSDLWGGGELFF.